This T cell receptor beta chain was captured by sequencing in a study of blood T cell repertoires in COVID-19. The table came from immunoSEQ multiplex PCR; TCRdb's copy has only in-frame clones and leaves some out. The data show about 140,000 clones, roughly four fifths seen once. V was pared by 6 bases and J by 2 bases, with 10 bases of the junction left unmatched. Looked up from germline, CDR1 is SGHTS and CDR2 is YDEGEE. The CDR3 sequence is 16 residues long. The receptor's source is a man older than 75 with acute or convalescent COVID-19. The sample comprised peripheral blood. The V call is TRBV5-8, the J call TRBJ2-1, with 8 bases matching TRBD2. The CDR3 reads CASTEGAGATYNEQFF. CDR3 nucleotide sequence: TGTGCCAGCACTGAGGGAGCGGGGGCTACCTACAATGAGCAGTTCTTC.